This TCR beta chain came from a study of CD8 T cells in ankylosing spondylitis (dated by TCRdb to about 2017). With regard to the full study: The study set out to find disease-linked TCR variants by profiling T cell receptor beta repertoires in ankylosing spondylitis patients and healthy donors. In total, the full study cohort was made up of approximately 99 healthy donors and 25 ankylosing spondylitis patients. Peripheral blood was sampled, and synovial fluid was additionally collected from ankylosing spondylitis patients. Beyond this particular receptor, the publication reports: The disease-linked clones showed a CD8+ phenotype and occurred at relatively low frequencies in peripheral blood. According to the report, matched synovial fluid samples from ankylosing spondylitis patients were significantly enriched for the disease-linked clones. Blood from ankylosing spondylitis patients appeared to be characterized by a TCR beta motif made up of under 10 highly homologous amino acid variants. Some TCR beta motif variants had previously been reported in synovial fluid and blood of reactive arthritis patients, which suggested common disease-initiation mechanisms.

Many counts were recorded for this clonotype. The antigen it binds to is not known. No base qualities exist here, and no much larger clone lies one base off it. Counted from cysteine to phenylalanine, this CDR3 has 13 amino acids. Only the CDR3 region is kept as DNA, spanning 39 bases read in frame from base 1. Trimming takes 5 bases off V and 4 bases off J; junction bases not matched to a gene: 3. Looking up the germline V gene (reference sequence) yields CDR1 MNHNY and CDR2 SVGAGI. Sequencer: Illumina HiSeq 2500. Quantitative 5'-RACE with molecular barcodes was used to prepare TCR beta libraries. The authors' analysis ran thus. Disease-linked TCR variants were identified with a new computational method built on a probabilistic model of VDJ rearrangement. Starting from the raw public reads, TCRdb applied fastp trimming at Q25, assembled clones with MiXCR and retained in-frame beta chains. Records with the same CDR3 protein are collapsed into one entry carrying the most frequent genes and DNA. TCRdb's processing, not the authors', yielded these V and J calls. This sample lists about 210,000 distinct CDR3 sequences; approximately 7.6% were detected once. Around 4.9% of the sample belongs to the ten largest clones.

Material for sequencing was blood, either unsorted or a sorted T cell fraction (not recorded which). In this chain, TRBV6-6 is recombined with TRBJ2-7; 9 bases in the middle match TRBD2. This TCR came from a female donor with ankylosing spondylitis or in good health (not recorded which). The CDR3 is CASSRREGYEQYF. The DNA sequence is TGTGCCAGCAGTCGGCGGGAGGGATACGAGCAGTACTTC.